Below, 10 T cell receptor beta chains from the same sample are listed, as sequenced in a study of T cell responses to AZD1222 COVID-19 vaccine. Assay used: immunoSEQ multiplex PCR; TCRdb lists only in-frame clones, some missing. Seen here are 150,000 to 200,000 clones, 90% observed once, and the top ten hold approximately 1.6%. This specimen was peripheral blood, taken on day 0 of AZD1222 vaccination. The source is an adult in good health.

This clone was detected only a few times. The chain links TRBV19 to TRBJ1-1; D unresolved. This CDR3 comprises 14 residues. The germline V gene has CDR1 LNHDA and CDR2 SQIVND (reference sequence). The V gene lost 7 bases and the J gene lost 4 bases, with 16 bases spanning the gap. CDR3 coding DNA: TGTGCCAGTAAATCCCCCTTTGGGTCCACTGAAGCTTTCTTT. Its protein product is CASKSPFGSTEAFF.

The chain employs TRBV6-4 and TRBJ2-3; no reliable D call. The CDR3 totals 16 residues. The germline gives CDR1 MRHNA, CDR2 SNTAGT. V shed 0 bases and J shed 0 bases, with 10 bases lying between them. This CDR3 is CASSDSLQYSTDTQYF. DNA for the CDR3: TGTGCCAGCAGTGACTCGTTACAGTATAGCACAGATACGCAGTATTTT.

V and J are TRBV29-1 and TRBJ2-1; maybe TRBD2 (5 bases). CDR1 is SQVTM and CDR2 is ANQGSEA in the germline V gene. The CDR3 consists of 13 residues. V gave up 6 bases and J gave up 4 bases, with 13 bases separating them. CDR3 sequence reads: CSVVRTGYNEQFF. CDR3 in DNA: TGCAGCGTAGTGCGGACGGGGTACAATGAGCAGTTCTTC.

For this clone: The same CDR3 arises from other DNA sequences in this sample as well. The CDR3 loop is CASSPSGASEAFF. For the CDR3, the DNA is TGTGCCAGCTCACCATCAGGGGCCTCTGAAGCTTTCTTT. The chain is built from TRBV18 and TRBJ1-1; the D gene is possibly TRBD1 (6 bases). The V and J ends lost 2 bases and 6 bases respectively, with 10 bases between them. The CDR3 contains 13 residues. CDR1 is KGHSH and CDR2 is LQKENI in the germline V gene. Using reference TRBV18 and TRBJ1-1 for the parts outside the CDR3, the full variable domain is NAGVMQNPRHLVRRRGQEARLRCSPMKGHSHVYWYRQLPEEGLKFMVYLQKENIIDESGMPKERFSAEFPKEGPSILRIQQVVRGDSAAYFCASSPSGASEAFFGQGTRLTVV.

The CDR3 protein is CASSLYGAQGRIGNQPQHF. For the CDR3, the DNA is TGTGCCAGCAGTTTATACGGGGCCCAGGGGAGGATTGGCAATCAGCCCCAGCATTTT. V and J are TRBV28 and TRBJ1-5; D may be TRBD1 (6 bases). The CDR3 length is 19 residues. V lost 1 base, J lost 2 bases, and 21 bases lay in between. The germline CDR1 and CDR2 sequences are MDHEN and SYDVKM. Together with reference TRBV28 and TRBJ1-5, the CDR3 gives the full variable domain: DVKVTQSSRYLVKRTGEKVFLECVQDMDHENMFWYRQDPGLGLRLIYFSYDVKMKEKGDIPEGYSVSREKKERFSLILESASTNQTSMYLCASSLYGAQGRIGNQPQHFGDGTRLSIL.

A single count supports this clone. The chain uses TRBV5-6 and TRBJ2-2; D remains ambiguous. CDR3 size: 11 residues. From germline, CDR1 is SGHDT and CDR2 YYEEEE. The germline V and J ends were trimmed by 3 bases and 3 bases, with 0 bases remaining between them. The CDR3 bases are TGTGCCAGCAGCTACACCGGGGAGCTGTTTTTT. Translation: CASSYTGELFF.

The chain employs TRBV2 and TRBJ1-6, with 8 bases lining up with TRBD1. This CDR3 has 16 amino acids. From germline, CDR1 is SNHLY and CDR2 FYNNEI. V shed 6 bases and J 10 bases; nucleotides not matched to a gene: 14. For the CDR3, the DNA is TGTGCCAGCAGAGGGACCAGGGGGCGAGGGGAGTCACCCCTCCACTTT. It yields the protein CASRGTRGRGESPLHF.

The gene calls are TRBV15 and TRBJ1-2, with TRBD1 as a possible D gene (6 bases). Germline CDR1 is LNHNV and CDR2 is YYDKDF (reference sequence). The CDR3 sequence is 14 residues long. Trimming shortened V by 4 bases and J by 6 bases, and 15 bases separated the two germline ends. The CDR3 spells CATSTPYNRDGYTF. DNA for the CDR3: TGTGCCACCAGCACACCCTACAACAGGGATGGCTACACCTTC.

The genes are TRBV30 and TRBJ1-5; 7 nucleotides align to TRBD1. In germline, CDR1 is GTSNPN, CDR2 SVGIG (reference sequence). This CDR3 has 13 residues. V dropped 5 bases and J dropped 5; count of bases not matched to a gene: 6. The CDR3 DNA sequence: TGTGCCTGGGCGACAGGGAACGATCAGCCCCAGCATTTT. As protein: CAWATGNDQPQHF.

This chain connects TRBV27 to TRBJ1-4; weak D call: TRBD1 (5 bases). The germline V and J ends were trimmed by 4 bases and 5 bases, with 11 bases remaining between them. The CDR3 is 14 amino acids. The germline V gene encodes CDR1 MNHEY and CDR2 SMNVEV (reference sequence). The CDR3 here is CASSSDTPNEKLFF. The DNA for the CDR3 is TGTGCCAGCAGTTCGGACACTCCGAATGAAAAACTGTTTTTT.